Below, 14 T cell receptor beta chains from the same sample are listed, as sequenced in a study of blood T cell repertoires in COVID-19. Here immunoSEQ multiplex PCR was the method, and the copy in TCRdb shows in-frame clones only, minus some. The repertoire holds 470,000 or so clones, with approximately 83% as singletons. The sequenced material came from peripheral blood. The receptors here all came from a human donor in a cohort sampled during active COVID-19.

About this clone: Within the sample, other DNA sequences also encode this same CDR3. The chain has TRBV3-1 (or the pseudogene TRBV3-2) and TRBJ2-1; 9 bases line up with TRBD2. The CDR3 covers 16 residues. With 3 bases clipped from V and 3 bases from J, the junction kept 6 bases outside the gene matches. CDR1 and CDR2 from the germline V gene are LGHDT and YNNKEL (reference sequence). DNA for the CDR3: TGTGCCAGCAGCCAGGTTAGCGGGAGAAGCTACAATGAGCAGTTCTTC. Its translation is CASSQVSGRSYNEQFF.

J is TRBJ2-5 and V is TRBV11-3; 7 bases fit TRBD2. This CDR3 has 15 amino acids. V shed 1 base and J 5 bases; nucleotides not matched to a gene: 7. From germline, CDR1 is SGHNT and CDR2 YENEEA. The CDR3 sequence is CASSLAGGGRETQYF. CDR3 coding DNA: TGTGCCAGCAGCTTAGCGGGAGGTGGTCGGGAGACCCAGTACTTC.

CDR3 DNA sequence: TGCGCCAGCAGCTTGCTTTTAGCGGGAGCCGGGGAGCTGTTTTTT. Translating gives CASSLLLAGAGELFF. This rearrangement joins TRBV5-1 to TRBJ2-2; 9 positions agree with TRBD2. The CDR3 extends over 15 amino acids. V dropped 1 base and J dropped 6; count of bases not matched to a gene: 4. Germline V CDR1 and CDR2: SGHRS, YFSETQ.

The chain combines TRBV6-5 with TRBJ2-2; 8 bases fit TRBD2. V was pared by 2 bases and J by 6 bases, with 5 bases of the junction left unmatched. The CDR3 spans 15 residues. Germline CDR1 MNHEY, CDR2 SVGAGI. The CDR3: CASSYRRGGPGELFF. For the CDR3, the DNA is TGTGCCAGCAGTTACCGCCGGGGGGGTCCCGGGGAGCTGTTTTTT.

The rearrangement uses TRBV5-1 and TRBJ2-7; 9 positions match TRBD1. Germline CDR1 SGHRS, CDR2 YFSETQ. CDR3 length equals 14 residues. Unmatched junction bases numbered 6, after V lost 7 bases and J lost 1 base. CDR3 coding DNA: TGCGCCAGCTATACAGGGGGCAAATCCTACGAGCAGTACTTC. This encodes CASYTGGKSYEQYF.

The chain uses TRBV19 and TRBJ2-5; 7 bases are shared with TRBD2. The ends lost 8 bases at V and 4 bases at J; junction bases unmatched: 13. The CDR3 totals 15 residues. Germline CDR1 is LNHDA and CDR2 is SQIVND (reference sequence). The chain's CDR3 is CASSLGSRGGETQYF. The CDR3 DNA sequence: TGTGCCAGTTCCTTGGGAAGTCGCGGGGGAGAGACCCAGTACTTC. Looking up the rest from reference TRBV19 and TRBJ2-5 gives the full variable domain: DGGITQSPKYLFRKEGQNVTLSCEQNLNHDAMYWYRQDPGQGLRLIYYSQIVNDFQKGDIAEGYSVSREKKESFPLTVTSAQKNPTAFYLCASSLGSRGGETQYFGPGTRLLVL.

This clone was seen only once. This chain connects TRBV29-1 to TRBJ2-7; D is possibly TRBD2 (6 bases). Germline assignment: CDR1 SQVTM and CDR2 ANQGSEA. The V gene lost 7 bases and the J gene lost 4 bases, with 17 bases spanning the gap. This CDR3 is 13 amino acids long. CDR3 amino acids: CSGSTRAGYEQYF. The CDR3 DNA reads TGCAGCGGGTCGACACGGGCGGGGTACGAGCAGTACTTC.

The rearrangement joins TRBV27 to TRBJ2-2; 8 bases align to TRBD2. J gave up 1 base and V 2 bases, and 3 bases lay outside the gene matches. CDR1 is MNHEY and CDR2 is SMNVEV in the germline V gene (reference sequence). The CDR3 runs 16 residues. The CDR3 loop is CASSLTTSVNTGELFF. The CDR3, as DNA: TGTGCCAGCAGTTTAACGACTAGCGTGAACACCGGGGAGCTGTTTTTT.

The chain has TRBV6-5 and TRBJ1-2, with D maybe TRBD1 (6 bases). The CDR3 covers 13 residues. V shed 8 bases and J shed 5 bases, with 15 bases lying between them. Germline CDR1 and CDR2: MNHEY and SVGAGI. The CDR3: CASQGPERYGYTF. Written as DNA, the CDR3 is TGTGCCAGCCAGGGGCCAGAGAGGTATGGCTACACCTTC.

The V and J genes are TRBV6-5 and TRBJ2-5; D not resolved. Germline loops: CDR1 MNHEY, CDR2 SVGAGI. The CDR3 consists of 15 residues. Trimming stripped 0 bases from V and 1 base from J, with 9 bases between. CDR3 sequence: CASSYSGNIQETQYF. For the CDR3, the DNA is TGTGCCAGCAGTTACTCGGGCAATATCCAAGAGACCCAGTACTTC.

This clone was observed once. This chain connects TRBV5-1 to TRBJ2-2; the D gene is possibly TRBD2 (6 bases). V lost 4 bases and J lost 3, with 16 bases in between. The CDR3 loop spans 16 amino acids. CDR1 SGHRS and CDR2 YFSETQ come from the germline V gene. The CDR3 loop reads CASSREGPGDTGELFF. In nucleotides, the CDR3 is TGCGCCAGCAGCCGGGAAGGCCCGGGAGACACCGGGGAGCTGTTTTTT.

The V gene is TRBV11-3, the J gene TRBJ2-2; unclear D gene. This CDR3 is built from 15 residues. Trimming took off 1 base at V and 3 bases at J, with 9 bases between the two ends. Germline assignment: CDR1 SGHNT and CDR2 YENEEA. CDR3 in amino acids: CASSLGATDTGELFF. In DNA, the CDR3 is TGTGCCAGCAGCTTAGGGGCGACGGACACCGGGGAGCTGTTTTTT. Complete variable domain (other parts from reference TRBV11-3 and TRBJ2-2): EAGVVQSPRYKIIEKKQPVAFWCNPISGHNTLYWYLQNLGQGPELLIRYENEEAVDDSQLPKDRFSAERLKGVDSTLKIQPAELGDSAVYLCASSLGATDTGELFFGEGSRLTVL.

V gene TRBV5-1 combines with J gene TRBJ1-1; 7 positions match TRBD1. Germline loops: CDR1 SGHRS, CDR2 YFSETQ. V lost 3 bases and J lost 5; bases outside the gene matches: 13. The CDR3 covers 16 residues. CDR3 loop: CASSSGYRGGDTEAFF. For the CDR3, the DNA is TGCGCCAGCAGCTCCGGGTATAGAGGGGGCGATACTGAAGCTTTCTTT.

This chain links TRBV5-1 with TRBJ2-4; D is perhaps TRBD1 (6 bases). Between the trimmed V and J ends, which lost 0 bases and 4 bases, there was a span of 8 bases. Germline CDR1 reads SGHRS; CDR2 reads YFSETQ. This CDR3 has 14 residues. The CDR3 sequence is CASSLGQAKNIQYF. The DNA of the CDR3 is TGCGCCAGCAGCTTGGGACAGGCTAAAAACATTCAGTACTTC.